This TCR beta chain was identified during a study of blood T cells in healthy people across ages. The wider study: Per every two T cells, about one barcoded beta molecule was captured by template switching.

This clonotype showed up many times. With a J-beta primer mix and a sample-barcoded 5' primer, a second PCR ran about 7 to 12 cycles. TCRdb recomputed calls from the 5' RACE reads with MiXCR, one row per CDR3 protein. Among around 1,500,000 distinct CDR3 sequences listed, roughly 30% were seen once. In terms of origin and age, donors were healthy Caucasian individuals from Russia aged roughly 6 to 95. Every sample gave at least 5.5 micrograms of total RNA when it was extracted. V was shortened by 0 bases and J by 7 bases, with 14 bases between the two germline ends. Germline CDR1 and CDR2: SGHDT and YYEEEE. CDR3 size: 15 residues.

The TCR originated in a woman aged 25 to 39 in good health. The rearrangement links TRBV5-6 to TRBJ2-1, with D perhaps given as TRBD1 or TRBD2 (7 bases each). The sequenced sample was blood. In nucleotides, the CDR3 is TGTGCCAGCAGCTTGGCCCGGCAGGGGGGGAATGAGCAGTTCTTC. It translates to CASSLARQGGNEQFF.